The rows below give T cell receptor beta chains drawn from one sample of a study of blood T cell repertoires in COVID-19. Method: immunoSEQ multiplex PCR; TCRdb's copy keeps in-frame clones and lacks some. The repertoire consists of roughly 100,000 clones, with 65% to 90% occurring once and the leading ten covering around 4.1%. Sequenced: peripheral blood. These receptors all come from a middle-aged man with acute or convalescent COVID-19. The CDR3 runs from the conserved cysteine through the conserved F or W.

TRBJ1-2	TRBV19	CASSIYRGQGERGIYGYTF
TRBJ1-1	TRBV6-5	CASRDTGDTEAFF
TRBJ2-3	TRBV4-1	CASSPGSGQGAADTQYF
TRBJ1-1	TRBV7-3	CASSQPRTGGGILSNTEAFF
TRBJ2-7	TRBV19	CASIPGTGATYEQYF
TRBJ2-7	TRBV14	CASSQEENSYEQYF
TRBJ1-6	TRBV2	CASSEVANSPLHF
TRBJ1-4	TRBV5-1	CASSFIPGPDEKLFF
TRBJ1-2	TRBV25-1	CASSIQGASYGYTF
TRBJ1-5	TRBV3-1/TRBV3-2	CASSHGTHQHF
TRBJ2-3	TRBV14	CASSQGRLLAGGTDTQYF
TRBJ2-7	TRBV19	CASSRTGGSYEQYF
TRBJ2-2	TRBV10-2	CASRGQGNTGELFF
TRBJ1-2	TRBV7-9	CASSPGQQNYGYTF
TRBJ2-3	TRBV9	CASSGGGASTDTQYF
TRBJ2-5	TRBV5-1	CASSLEVDSETQYF
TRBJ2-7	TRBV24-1	CATSDFSAGGSYEQYF
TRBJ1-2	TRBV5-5	CASSFQGDYGYTF
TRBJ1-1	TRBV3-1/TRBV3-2	CASSQEIQFTEAFF
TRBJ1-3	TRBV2	CASNEQGVGNTIYF
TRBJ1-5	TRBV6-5	CASSRTDTQPQHF
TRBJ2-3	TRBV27	CASSSAVGADTQYF
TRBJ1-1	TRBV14	CASSQQAREAFF
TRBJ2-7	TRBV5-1	CASSLAGTGAYEQYF
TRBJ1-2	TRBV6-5	CASSRQGEVYGYTF
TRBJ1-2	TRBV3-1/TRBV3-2	CASGRQGRHGYTF
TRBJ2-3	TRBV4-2	CASSQDFEGMADTQYF
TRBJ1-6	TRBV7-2	CASSFDGQVFNSPLHF
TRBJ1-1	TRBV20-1	CSGDTNTEAFF